Listed below are T cell receptor beta chains from one sample, sequenced in a study of beta chain features in type 1 diabetes. Measured with immunoSEQ multiplex PCR; TCRdb has only the in-frame clones, and not every one. The table shows about 650,000 clones, with around 12% occurring only once. Sequencing used naive CD4+ T cells from blood. These TCRs come from a man in his thirties or forties with type 1 diabetes. The CDR3 runs from the conserved cysteine through the conserved F or W. The D gene is left open where the match is weak. Clone size appears in some rows only: once, few, many, or a class for an expanded clone.

NA TRBJ1-6 TRBV28 NA TGTGCCAGCAGTTCGGGTTTAACCTATAATTCACCCCTCCACTTT CASSSGLTYNSPLHF
TRBD1 TRBJ2-5 TRBV10-3 NA TGTGCCATCAGCCGGACAGGGGGCGCTGAGACCCAGTACTTC CAISRTGGAETQYF
TRBD1 TRBJ1-5 TRBV18 few TGTGCCAGCTCACCAATTCGGACCGGGACAGGGGATCAGCCCCAGCATTTT CASSPIRTGTGDQPQHF
NA TRBJ2-5 TRBV7-9 few TGTGCCAGCAGCTTCTCGGCGGCCCAAGAGACCCAGTACTTC CASSFSAAQETQYF
NA TRBJ2-1 TRBV4-3 NA TGCGCCAGCAGCGTTCGGGACTCCCCCGCCAATGAGCAGTTCTTC CASSVRDSPANEQFF
TRBD1 TRBJ2-3 TRBV7-8 NA TGTGCCAGCAGCTTTCCGACAGGGGAAGCAGATACGCAGTATTTT CASSFPTGEADTQYF
TRBD2 TRBJ2-3 TRBV9 few TGTGCCAGCAGCGGAGCGGGGGGGCACATAGTAGGCACAGATACGCAGTATTTT CASSGAGGHIVGTDTQYF
TRBD1 TRBJ2-1 TRBV7-2 few TGTGCCAGCAGCTGGACAGGGGCCTCCTACAATGAGCAGTTCTTC CASSWTGASYNEQFF
NA TRBJ1-4 TRBV6-1 NA TGTGCCAGCTCAGAAGCAACTAATGAAAAACTGTTTTTT CASSEATNEKLFF
TRBD1 TRBJ2-5 TRBV5-1 few TGCGCCAGCAGCTTGGTAGGGACAGAAGAGACCCAGTACTTC CASSLVGTEETQYF